The 29 T cell receptor beta chains presented below share a single source sample, sequenced in a study of shared clonotypes between healthy human individuals. Profiled with immunoSEQ multiplex PCR; TCRdb holds only in-frame clones, not every one. The sample consists of about 480,000 clones, 75% to 80% of them appearing once. The sequenced sample was PBMCs. The source is a woman aged 40 to 55 in good health. Some clones in this sample may be carry-over from other donors' samples.

This clone has more than one count but fewer than ten. The V call is TRBV28, the J call TRBJ2-1; TRBD2 matches 8 bases. Germline assignment: CDR1 MDHEN and CDR2 SYDVKM. The CDR3 runs to 15 residues. The J segment lost 3 bases and the V segment lost 5 bases, leaving 6 bases of the junction unmatched. CDR3 protein: CASSEAGAFYNEQFF. The CDR3 DNA sequence: TGTGCCAGCAGTGAAGCGGGAGCGTTCTACAATGAGCAGTTCTTC.

This chain joins TRBV9 and TRBJ2-7; D is perhaps TRBD1 or TRBD2 (5 bases each). The V end was cut by 1 base, the J end by 5 bases, with 16 bases between. The length of the CDR3 is 15 residues. CDR1 is SGDLS and CDR2 is YYNGEE in the germline V gene. The CDR3 sequence: CASSVRDAELNEQYF. The CDR3, as DNA: TGTGCCAGCAGCGTACGGGACGCGGAGCTCAACGAGCAGTACTTC.

The chain has TRBV5-1 and TRBJ2-5; a weak D match, TRBD2 (6 bases). V lost 1 base and J 5 bases, leaving 12 bases between the germline ends. From germline, CDR1 is SGHRS and CDR2 YFSETQ. CDR3 size: 14 residues. In DNA, the CDR3 is TGCGCCAGCAGCTTGACGGCTGGGAGGGAGACCCAGTACTTC. As protein: CASSLTAGRETQYF.

This sequence joins TRBV7-6 and TRBJ1-3, with a tentative D call TRBD1 (6 bases). CDR3 length equals 14 residues. The ends were cut back, 3 bases at V and 2 bases at J, with 8 bases in the middle. CDR1 and CDR2 from the germline V gene are SGHVS and FNYEAQ. This chain's CDR3 is CASSLNRAGNTIYF. As DNA, the CDR3 is TGTGCCAGCAGCTTGAACAGGGCTGGAAACACCATATATTTT.

This clone appeared a few times. The chain links TRBV30 to TRBJ1-1; tentatively, D is TRBD1 (5 bases). CDR1 GTSNPN and CDR2 SVGIG come from the germline V gene (reference sequence). V lost 4 bases and J lost 4, with 16 bases in between. The CDR3 covers 14 residues. CDR3 nucleotide sequence: TGTGCCTGGACTAGGGACTTGAGGGGCACTGAAGCTTTCTTT. It encodes CAWTRDLRGTEAFF.

The gene calls are TRBV27 and TRBJ2-1; the match to TRBD2 covers 11 bases. The J segment lost 4 bases and the V segment lost 3 bases, leaving 2 bases of the junction unmatched. The germline gives CDR1 MNHEY, CDR2 SMNVEV (reference sequence). CDR3 length: 15 amino acids. The CDR3 sequence is CASSLGLADYNEQFF. The CDR3, as DNA: TGTGCCAGCAGTTTGGGACTAGCGGATTACAATGAGCAGTTCTTC.

This rearrangement joins TRBV13 to TRBJ2-5, with TRBD1 matching over 8 bases. Germline V gene lookup returns CDR1 PRHDT and CDR2 FYEKMQ (reference sequence). The ends lost 0 bases at V and 5 bases at J; junction bases unmatched: 5. The CDR3 spans 15 residues. In nucleotides, the CDR3 is TGTGCCAGCAGCTTAGGGGACAGGGATCGGGAGACCCAGTACTTC. Translation gives CASSLGDRDRETQYF.

The V and J genes are TRBV5-1 and TRBJ2-5; D may correspond to TRBD1 or TRBD2 (6 bases each). The germline CDR1 and CDR2 sequences are SGHRS and YFSETQ. V lost 6 bases to trimming and J lost 2 bases, with 14 bases between them. The CDR3 contains 14 residues. The CDR3 nucleotides are TGCGCCAGCATGAGGGGGGCAGAACAAGAGACCCAGTACTTC. Protein product: CASMRGAEQETQYF.

This clone was seen more than once but under ten times. The gene calls are TRBV18 and TRBJ1-5; D perhaps matches TRBD1 (6 bases). Germline CDR1 and CDR2: KGHSH and LQKENI. V dropped 6 bases and J dropped 5 bases, with 11 bases sitting between them. CDR3 length: 13 amino acids. CDR3 loop: CASSTAGDQPQHF. The CDR3, as DNA: TGTGCCAGCTCGACCGCAGGGGATCAGCCCCAGCATTTT. The full variable domain, in which reference TRBV18 and TRBJ1-5 provide the parts outside the CDR3, is NAGVMQNPRHLVRRRGQEARLRCSPMKGHSHVYWYRQLPEEGLKFMVYLQKENIIDESGMPKERFSAEFPKEGPSILRIQQVVRGDSAAYFCASSTAGDQPQHFGDGTRLSIL.

This clone has a single count. The V gene is TRBV11-1, the J gene TRBJ2-6, with D unclear. CDR3 length: 19 amino acids. The V end lost 1 base, the J end lost 0 bases, and 16 bases lay between the germline ends. Germline CDR1 reads SGHAT; CDR2 reads FQDESV (reference sequence). CDR3 sequence reads: CASSLGTLDRDSGANVLTF. CDR3 coding DNA: TGTGCCAGCAGCTTAGGAACGTTGGATCGAGACTCTGGGGCCAACGTCCTGACTTTC.

V gene TRBV7-2 combines with J gene TRBJ1-2; maybe TRBD1 (6 bases). This CDR3 comprises 14 residues. Germline assignment: CDR1 SGHTA and CDR2 FQGNSA. V lost 1 base, J lost 5 bases, and 11 bases lay in between. CDR3 nucleotide sequence: TGTGCCAGCAGCTTAGAGGGGGTCCGGTATGGCTACACCTTC. It is translated as CASSLEGVRYGYTF.

This clone showed up many times. The chain uses TRBV5-6 and TRBJ1-1, with 10 bases that match TRBD1. This CDR3 has 14 residues. J gave up 5 bases and V 3 bases, and 4 bases lay outside the gene matches. In germline, CDR1 is SGHDT, CDR2 YYEEEE. Written as DNA, the CDR3 is TGTGCCAGCAGCTCATGGGACAGGGGAACTGAAGCTTTCTTT. This sequence encodes CASSSWDRGTEAFF.

The V and J genes are TRBV19 and TRBJ2-5; D unresolved. CDR1 and CDR2 (germline): LNHDA, SQIVND (reference sequence). The CDR3 loop spans 13 amino acids. V was trimmed by 10 bases and J by 5 bases, leaving 17 bases between them. The CDR3 DNA reads TGTGCCACCCAATCGGACCCCTGGGAGACCCAGTACTTC. Residues: CATQSDPWETQYF.

This clone was detected only once. This chain uses TRBV7-8 with TRBJ2-5; D unclear. V dropped 6 bases and J dropped 2 bases, with 16 bases sitting between them. Germline V lookup: CDR1 SGHVS, CDR2 FQNEAQ. The CDR3 covers 15 residues. CDR3 sequence: CASRAPGRAQETQYF. CDR3 DNA: TGTGCCAGCAGGGCCCCGGGCCGAGCTCAAGAGACCCAGTACTTC.

Remarks on this clone: A read error is possible here, since a much larger clone lies one base away. The rearrangement uses TRBV19 and TRBJ1-2; possibly TRBD1 for D (6 bases). Trimming pared 4 bases from V and 5 bases from J, leaving 17 bases between. CDR3 length: 15 amino acids. Germline V CDR1 and CDR2: LNHDA, SQIVND (reference sequence). Here the CDR3 DNA reads TGTGCCAGTAGTACAGGGGCCGGGCACTTTTATGGCTACACCTTC. The encoded protein is CASSTGAGHFYGYTF. Full variable domain (outside the CDR3, taken from reference TRBV19 and TRBJ1-2): DGGITQSPKYLFRKEGQNVTLSCEQNLNHDAMYWYRQDPGQGLRLIYYSQIVNDFQKGDIAEGYSVSREKKESFPLTVTSAQKNPTAFYLCASSTGAGHFYGYTFGSGTRLTVV.

In nucleotides, the CDR3 is TGTGCCAGCAGCTTTTCCCTGGGATTGGGACAGAGAGCCTACGAGCAGTACTTC. Translating it yields CASSFSLGLGQRAYEQYF. The chain combines TRBV11-2 with TRBJ2-7, with TRBD1 matching over 7 bases. The V segment lost 3 bases and the J segment 2 bases; nucleotides outside the gene matches: 16. Germline V CDR1 and CDR2: SGHAT, FQNNGV. This CDR3 spans 18 amino acids.

The V call is TRBV6-5, the J call TRBJ2-3; D not certain. Germline CDR1 and CDR2: MNHEY and SVGAGI. Trimming removed 5 bases from V and 3 bases from J, with 12 bases in between. This CDR3 spans 14 amino acids. The CDR3 sequence is CASSRHGDTDTQYF. The CDR3 DNA reads TGTGCCAGCAGTCGTCATGGCGATACAGATACGCAGTATTTT.

A remark on this clone: Other nucleotide sequences in the sample specify the same CDR3. The chain is built from TRBV29-1 and TRBJ1-1; weak D call: TRBD1 (5 bases). V lost 6 bases and J lost 5, with 13 bases in between. CDR1 SQVTM and CDR2 ANQGSEA come from the germline V gene. The CDR3 has 12 residues. In DNA form, the CDR3 reads TGCAGCGTCGGGGCACGGAAAACTGAAGCTTTCTTT. Encoded protein: CSVGARKTEAFF.

The chain employs TRBV4-1 and TRBJ2-5, with 8 bases aligning to TRBD1. The DNA matches TRBJ2-7 better at its end, which makes the J call doubtful. This CDR3 is built from 15 residues. Germline values: CDR1 MGHRA, CDR2 YSYEKL. In DNA form, the CDR3 reads TGCGCCAGCAGCCAAGGACAGGGGCATCTGGCCGAGCAGTACTTC. Protein product: CASSQGQGHLAEQYF.

The chain is built from TRBV4-3 and TRBJ2-1; a possible D gene is TRBD2 (5 bases). The V gene's germline CDR1 is LGHNA and CDR2 YSLEER. Between the trimmed V and J ends, which lost 0 bases and 3 bases, there was a span of 15 bases. The CDR3 has 17 residues. In nucleotides, the CDR3 is TGCGCCAGCAGCCAAGATCGGGCTAGCTTCTACTACAATGAGCAGTTCTTC. It is translated as CASSQDRASFYYNEQFF.

DNA for the CDR3: TGTGCCACCAGCAGAGATGGCCGGATCTACAATGAGCAGTTCTTC. Protein product: CATSRDGRIYNEQFF. The chain recombines TRBV15 with TRBJ2-1; the D is unclear. Trimming left V 0 bases short and J 3 bases short, with 9 bases between. The CDR3 loop spans 15 amino acids. Per germline, CDR1 LNHNV and CDR2 YYDKDF (reference sequence).

This chain links TRBV28 with TRBJ2-5, with 9 bases fitting TRBD2. The germline V gene encodes CDR1 MDHEN and CDR2 SYDVKM. With 1 base clipped from V and 2 bases from J, the junction kept 5 bases outside the gene matches. The CDR3 is made up of 16 amino acids. CDR3 sequence (DNA): TGTGCCAGCAGTTTATCGAAGACTAGCGGACAAGAGACCCAGTACTTC. Residues: CASSLSKTSGQETQYF.

The J gene is TRBJ2-2, the V gene TRBV6-5, with D maybe TRBD2 (6 bases). Trimming shortened V by 5 bases and J by 6 bases, and 16 bases separated the two germline ends. Looked up from germline, CDR1 is MNHEY and CDR2 is SVGAGI. The CDR3 spans 15 residues. CDR3 loop: CASSNRLGGSGELFF. CDR3 nucleotides: TGTGCCAGCAGTAATCGACTGGGGGGATCCGGGGAGCTGTTTTTT.

The chain joins TRBV27 to TRBJ2-7, with D possibly called TRBD1 or TRBD2 (5 bases each). In germline, CDR1 is MNHEY, CDR2 SMNVEV (reference sequence). This CDR3 comprises 13 residues. V dropped 5 bases and J dropped 3 bases, with 11 bases sitting between them. For the CDR3, the DNA is TGTGCCAGCAGTAAGACGGGACGCTACGAGCAGTACTTC. Translating it yields CASSKTGRYEQYF.

The J gene is TRBJ1-5, the V gene TRBV7-2; unclear D gene. V lost 1 base and J 1 base, leaving 5 bases between the germline ends. The CDR3 loop spans 14 amino acids. Germline V gene lookup returns CDR1 SGHTA and CDR2 FQGNSA. CDR3 nucleotide sequence: TGTGCCAGCAGCTTAGACGGGAGCAATCAGCCCCAGCATTTT. Translated, it gives CASSLDGSNQPQHF.

This sequence joins TRBV30 and TRBJ2-5, with D possibly matching TRBD1 (6 bases). There are 15 residues in the CDR3. Per the germline V gene, CDR1 is GTSNPN and CDR2 is SVGIG (reference sequence). V was pared by 5 bases and J by 5 bases, with 21 bases between. The CDR3 DNA sequence: TGTGCCTGGTGGGGGCGTTTCGAGGGGCAGGAGACCCAGTACTTC. Protein: CAWWGRFEGQETQYF.

The genes are TRBV5-4 and TRBJ1-2; D remains ambiguous. The CDR3 contains 13 residues. Germline-derived CDR1 and CDR2 are SGHNT and YYREEE (reference sequence). Deletions cut 2 bases from V and 4 bases from J, with 9 bases between. The CDR3 sequence is CASSFGEFYGYTF. The DNA of the CDR3 is TGTGCCAGCAGCTTTGGGGAATTCTATGGCTACACCTTC.

A single count supports this clone. This sequence joins TRBV11-1 and TRBJ2-1, with 14 positions matching TRBD2. V was pared by 7 bases and J by 1 base, with 9 bases of the junction left unmatched. CDR1 and CDR2 from the germline V gene are SGHAT and FQDESV (reference sequence). The CDR3 has 18 amino acids. CDR3 in DNA: TGTGCCAGCACCGGGACTAGCGGGAGAATTAAGTCCTACAATGAGCAGTTCTTC. It encodes CASTGTSGRIKSYNEQFF. Filled out from reference TRBV11-1 and TRBJ2-1, the complete variable domain reads EAEVAQSPRYKITEKSQAVAFWCDPISGHATLYWYRQILGQGPELLVQFQDESVVDDSQLPKDRFSAERLKGVDSTLKIQPAELGDSAMYLCASTGTSGRIKSYNEQFFGPGTRLTVL.

The rearrangement links TRBV7-9 to TRBJ2-7; tentatively, D is TRBD1 (6 bases). The V gene lost 4 bases and the J gene lost 2 bases, with 15 bases spanning the gap. Germline lookup yields CDR1 SEHNR and CDR2 FQNEAQ (reference sequence). The CDR3 sequence is 15 residues long. This CDR3 is CASSSRTDSAYEQYF. CDR3 nucleotides: TGTGCCAGCAGCTCCCGGACGGACAGCGCCTACGAGCAGTACTTC.